This T cell receptor (beta chain) was recorded in a study of Graves' ophthalmopathy and Graves' hyperthyroidism. Study overall: The blood sample was drawn at first diagnosis and before any treatment.

In this sample, this clonotype turned up many times. Germline V gene lookup returns CDR1 MNHNS and CDR2 SASEGT. V lost 5 bases and J 4 bases, leaving 15 bases between the germline ends. CDR3 length: 15 residues. The authors amplified TCR beta CDR3 regions from RNA transcripts. RT-PCR was first run with HTBI primers, then multiplex PCR in a second round. In TCRdb, the multiplex PCR reads were re-called with MiXCR into one record per CDR3 protein. The repertoire holds approximately 150,000 distinct CDR3 sequences, about two fifths seen once, with around 8.9% in the top ten. Sequencing was done on a sample of peripheral blood. This TCR came from a man aged 25-40 years with Graves' ophthalmopathy. V is TRBV6-1 and J is TRBJ1-5; D is uncertain. DNA of the CDR3: TGTGCCAGCAGTCCCTCCTACGACGGGAATCAGCCCCAGCATTTT. Encoded protein: CASSPSYDGNQPQHF.